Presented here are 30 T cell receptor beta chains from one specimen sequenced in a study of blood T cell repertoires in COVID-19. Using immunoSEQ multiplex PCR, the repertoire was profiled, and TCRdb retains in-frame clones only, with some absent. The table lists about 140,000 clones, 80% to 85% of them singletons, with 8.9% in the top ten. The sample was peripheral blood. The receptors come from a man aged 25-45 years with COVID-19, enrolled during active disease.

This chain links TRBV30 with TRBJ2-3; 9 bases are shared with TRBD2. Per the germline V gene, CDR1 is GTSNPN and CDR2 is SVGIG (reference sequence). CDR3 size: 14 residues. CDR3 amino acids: CAWGPGLATDTQYF. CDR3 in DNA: TGTGCTTGGGGACCGGGACTAGCAACTGATACGCAGTATTTT. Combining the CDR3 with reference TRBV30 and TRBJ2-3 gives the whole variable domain SQTIHQWPATLVQPVGSPLSLECTVEGTSNPNLYWYRQAAGRGLQLLFYSVGIGQISSEVPQNLSASRPQDRQFILSSKKLLLSDSGFYLCAWGPGLATDTQYFGPGTRLTVL.

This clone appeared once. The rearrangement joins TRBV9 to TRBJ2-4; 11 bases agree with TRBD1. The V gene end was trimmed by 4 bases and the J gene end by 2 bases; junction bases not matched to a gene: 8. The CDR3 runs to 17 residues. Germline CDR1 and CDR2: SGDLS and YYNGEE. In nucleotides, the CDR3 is TGTGCCAGCAGCTCACTCTCGGACAGGGGGCCCAAAAACATTCAGTACTTC. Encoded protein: CASSSLSDRGPKNIQYF.

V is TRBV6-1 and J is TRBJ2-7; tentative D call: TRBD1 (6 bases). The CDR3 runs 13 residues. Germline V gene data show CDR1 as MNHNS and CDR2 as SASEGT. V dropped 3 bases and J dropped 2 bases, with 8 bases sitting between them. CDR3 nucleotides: TGTGCCAGCAGTGAGCAGGGGCCCTACGAGCAGTACTTC. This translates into CASSEQGPYEQYF.

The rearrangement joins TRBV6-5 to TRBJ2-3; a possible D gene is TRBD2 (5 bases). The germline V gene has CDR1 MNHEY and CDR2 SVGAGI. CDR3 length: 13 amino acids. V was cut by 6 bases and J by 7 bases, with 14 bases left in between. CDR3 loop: CASSPSTTYTQYF. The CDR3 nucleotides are TGTGCCAGCAGCCCGTCGACTACCTATACGCAGTATTTT.

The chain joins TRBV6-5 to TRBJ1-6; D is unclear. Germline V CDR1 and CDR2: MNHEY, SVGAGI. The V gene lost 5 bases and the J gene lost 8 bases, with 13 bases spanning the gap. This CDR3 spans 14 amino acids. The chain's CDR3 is CASSLKNQYSPLHF. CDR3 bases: TGTGCCAGCAGTCTTAAAAATCAGTATTCACCCCTCCACTTT.

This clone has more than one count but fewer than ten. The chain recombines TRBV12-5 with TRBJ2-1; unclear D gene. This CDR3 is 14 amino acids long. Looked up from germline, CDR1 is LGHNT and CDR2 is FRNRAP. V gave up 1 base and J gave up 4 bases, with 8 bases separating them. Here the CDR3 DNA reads TGTGCTAGTGGTTTGGATGACATATACAATGAGCAGTTCTTC. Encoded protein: CASGLDDIYNEQFF.

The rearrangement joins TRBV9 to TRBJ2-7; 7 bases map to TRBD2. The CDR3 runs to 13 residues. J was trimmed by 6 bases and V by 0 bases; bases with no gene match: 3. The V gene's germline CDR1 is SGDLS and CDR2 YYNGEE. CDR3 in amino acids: CASSVGLATEQYF. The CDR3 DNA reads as TGTGCCAGCAGCGTAGGACTAGCAACCGAGCAGTACTTC.

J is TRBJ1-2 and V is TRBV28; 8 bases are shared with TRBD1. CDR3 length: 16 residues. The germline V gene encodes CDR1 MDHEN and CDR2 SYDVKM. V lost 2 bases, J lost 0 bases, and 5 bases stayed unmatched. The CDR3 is CASSLPQGAANYGYTF. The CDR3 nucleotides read TGTGCCAGCAGTTTACCCCAGGGGGCTGCTAACTATGGCTACACCTTC.

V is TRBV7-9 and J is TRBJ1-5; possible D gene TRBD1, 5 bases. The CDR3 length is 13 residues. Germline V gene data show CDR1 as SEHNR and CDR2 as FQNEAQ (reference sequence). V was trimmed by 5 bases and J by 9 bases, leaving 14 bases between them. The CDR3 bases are TGTGCCAGCAGCCTCTCGCCGGGGGGGCCCCAGCATTTT. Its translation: CASSLSPGGPQHF.

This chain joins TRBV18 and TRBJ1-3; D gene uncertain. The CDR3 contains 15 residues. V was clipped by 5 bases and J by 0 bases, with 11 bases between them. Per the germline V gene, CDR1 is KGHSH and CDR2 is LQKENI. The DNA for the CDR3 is TGTGCCAGCTCATCTAATCCGGTCTCTGGAAACACCATATATTTT. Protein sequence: CASSSNPVSGNTIYF.

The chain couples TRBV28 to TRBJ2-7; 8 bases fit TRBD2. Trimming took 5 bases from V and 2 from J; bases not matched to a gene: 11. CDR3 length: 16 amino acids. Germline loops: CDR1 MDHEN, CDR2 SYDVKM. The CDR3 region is CASSPRGGEVTYEQYF. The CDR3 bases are TGTGCCAGCAGTCCCCGGGGGGGAGAAGTTACCTACGAGCAGTACTTC.

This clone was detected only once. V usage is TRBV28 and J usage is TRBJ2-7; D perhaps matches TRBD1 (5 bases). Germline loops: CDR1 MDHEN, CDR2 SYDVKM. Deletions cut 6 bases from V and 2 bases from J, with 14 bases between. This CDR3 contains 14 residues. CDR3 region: CASSPRALTYEQYF. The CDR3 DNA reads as TGTGCCAGCAGCCCCAGGGCTCTTACCTACGAGCAGTACTTC.

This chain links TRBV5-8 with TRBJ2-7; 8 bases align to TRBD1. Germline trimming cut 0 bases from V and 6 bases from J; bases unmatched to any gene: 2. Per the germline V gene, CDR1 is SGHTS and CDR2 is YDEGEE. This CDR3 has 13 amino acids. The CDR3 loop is CASSLGDRGEQYF. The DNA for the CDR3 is TGTGCCAGCAGCTTGGGAGACAGGGGCGAGCAGTACTTC.

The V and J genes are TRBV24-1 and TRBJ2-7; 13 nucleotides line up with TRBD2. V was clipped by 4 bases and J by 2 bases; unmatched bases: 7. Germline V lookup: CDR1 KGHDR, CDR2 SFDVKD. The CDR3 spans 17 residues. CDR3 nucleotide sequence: TGTGCCACCAGTGACCCCCGGACTAGCGGGAGTACCTACGAGCAGTACTTC. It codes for CATSDPRTSGSTYEQYF.

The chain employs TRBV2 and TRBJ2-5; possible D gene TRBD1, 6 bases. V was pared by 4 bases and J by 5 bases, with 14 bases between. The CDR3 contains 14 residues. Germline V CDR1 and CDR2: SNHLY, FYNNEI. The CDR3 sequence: CASSGYREGETQYF. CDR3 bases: TGTGCCAGCAGTGGGTACAGGGAAGGGGAGACCCAGTACTTC.

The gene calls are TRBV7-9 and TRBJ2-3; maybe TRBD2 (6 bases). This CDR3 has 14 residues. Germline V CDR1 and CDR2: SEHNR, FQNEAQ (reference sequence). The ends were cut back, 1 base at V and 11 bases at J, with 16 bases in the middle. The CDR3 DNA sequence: TGTGCCAGCAGCTTAGGGACCGATAGGAGGGGGCAGTATTTT. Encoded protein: CASSLGTDRRGQYF.

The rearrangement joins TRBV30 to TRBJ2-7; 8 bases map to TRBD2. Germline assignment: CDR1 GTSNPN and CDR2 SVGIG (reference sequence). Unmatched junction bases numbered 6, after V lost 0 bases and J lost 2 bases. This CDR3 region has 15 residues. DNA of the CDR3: TGTGCCTGGAGTGTACTGGCGGGAGGTGCCTACGAGCAGTACTTC. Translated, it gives CAWSVLAGGAYEQYF.

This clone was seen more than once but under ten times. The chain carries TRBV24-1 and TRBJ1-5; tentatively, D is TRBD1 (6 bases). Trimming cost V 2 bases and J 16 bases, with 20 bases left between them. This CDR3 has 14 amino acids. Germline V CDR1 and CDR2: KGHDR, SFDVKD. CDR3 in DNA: TGTGCCACCAGTGATTCGAGACAGGCCCCCCAAGTACATTTT. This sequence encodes CATSDSRQAPQVHF.

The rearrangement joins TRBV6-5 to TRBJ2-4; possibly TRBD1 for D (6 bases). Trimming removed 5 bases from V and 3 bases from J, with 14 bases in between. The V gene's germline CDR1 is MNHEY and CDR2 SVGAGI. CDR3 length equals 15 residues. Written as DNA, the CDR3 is TGTGCCAGCAGTAGGGACACGAACATCAAAAACATTCAGTACTTC. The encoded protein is CASSRDTNIKNIQYF.

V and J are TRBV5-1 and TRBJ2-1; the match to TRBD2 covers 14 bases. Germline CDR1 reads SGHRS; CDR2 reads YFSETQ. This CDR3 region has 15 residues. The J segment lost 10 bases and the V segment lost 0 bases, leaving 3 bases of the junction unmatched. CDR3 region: CASSLEGLAGEEQFF. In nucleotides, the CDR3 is TGCGCCAGCAGCTTGGAGGGACTAGCGGGAGAGGAGCAGTTCTTC.

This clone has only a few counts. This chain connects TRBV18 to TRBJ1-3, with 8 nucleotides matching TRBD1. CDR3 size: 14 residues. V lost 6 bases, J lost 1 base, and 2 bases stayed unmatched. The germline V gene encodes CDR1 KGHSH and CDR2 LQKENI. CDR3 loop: CASSQGASGNTIYF. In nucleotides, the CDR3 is TGTGCCAGCTCCCAGGGGGCGTCTGGAAACACCATATATTTT. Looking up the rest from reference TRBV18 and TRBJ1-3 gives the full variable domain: NAGVMQNPRHLVRRRGQEARLRCSPMKGHSHVYWYRQLPEEGLKFMVYLQKENIIDESGMPKERFSAEFPKEGPSILRIQQVVRGDSAAYFCASSQGASGNTIYFGEGSWLTVV.

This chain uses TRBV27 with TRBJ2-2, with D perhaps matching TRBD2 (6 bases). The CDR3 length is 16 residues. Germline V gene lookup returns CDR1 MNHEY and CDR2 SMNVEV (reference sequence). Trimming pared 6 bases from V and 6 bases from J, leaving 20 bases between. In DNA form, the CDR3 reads TGTGCCAGCAGGACCAGGGTGGAGGGGAAGGCCGGGGAGCTGTTTTTT. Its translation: CASRTRVEGKAGELFF.

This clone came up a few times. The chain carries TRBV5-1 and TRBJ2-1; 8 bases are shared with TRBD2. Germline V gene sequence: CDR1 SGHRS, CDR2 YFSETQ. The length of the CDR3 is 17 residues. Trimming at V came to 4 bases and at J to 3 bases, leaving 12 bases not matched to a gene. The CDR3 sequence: CASSPGLSGSFYNEQFF. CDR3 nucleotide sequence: TGCGCCAGCAGCCCCGGTTTGAGCGGGAGTTTCTACAATGAGCAGTTCTTC.

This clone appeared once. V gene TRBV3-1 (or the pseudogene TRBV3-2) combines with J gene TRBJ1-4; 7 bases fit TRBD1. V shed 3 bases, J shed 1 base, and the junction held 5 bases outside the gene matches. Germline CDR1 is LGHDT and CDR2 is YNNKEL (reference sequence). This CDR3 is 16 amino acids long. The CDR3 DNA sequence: TGTGCCAGCAGCCAGGTCAGGGGGATAACTAATGAAAAACTGTTTTTT. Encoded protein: CASSQVRGITNEKLFF.

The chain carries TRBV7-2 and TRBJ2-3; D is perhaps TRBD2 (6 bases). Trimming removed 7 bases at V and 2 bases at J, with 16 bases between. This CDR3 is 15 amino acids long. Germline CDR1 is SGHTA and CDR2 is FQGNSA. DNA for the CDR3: TGTGCCAGCATCTCCGGGACTTTTGCCACAGATACGCAGTATTTT. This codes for CASISGTFATDTQYF.

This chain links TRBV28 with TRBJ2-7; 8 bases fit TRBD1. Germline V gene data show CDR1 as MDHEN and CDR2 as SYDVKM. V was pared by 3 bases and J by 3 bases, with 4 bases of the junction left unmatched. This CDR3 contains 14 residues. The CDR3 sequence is CASSFRQGLYEQYF. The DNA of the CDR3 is TGTGCCAGCAGTTTTCGACAGGGGCTCTACGAGCAGTACTTC.

CDR3 coding DNA: TGTGCCAGCAGCCCCCTGCGGCGTTCCCTCGGGACTTTCTTT. It specifies CASSPLRRSLGTFF. The J gene is TRBJ1-1, the V gene TRBV11-1; D unresolved. This CDR3 has 14 amino acids. The V end was cut by 5 bases, the J end by 12 bases, with 22 bases between. Germline assignment: CDR1 SGHAT and CDR2 FQDESV (reference sequence).

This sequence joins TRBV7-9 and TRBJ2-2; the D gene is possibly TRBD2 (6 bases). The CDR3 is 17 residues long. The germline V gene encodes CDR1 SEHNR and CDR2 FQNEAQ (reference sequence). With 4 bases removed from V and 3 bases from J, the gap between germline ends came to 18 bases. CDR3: CASSSLIGGTDTGELFF. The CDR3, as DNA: TGTGCCAGCAGCTCATTAATCGGAGGGACGGACACCGGGGAGCTGTTTTTT.

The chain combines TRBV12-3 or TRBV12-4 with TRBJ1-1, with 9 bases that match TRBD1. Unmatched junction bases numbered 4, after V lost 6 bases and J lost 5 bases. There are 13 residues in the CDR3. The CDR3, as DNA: TGTGCCAGCAGGGGGACAGGGAGGACTGAAGCTTTCTTT. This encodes CASRGTGRTEAFF.

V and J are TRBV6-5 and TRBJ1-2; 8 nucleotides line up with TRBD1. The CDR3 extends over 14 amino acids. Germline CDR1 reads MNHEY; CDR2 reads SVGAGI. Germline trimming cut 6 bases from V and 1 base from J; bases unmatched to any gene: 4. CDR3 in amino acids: CASRQGVNNYGYTF. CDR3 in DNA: TGTGCCAGCAGACAGGGGGTGAATAACTATGGCTACACCTTC.